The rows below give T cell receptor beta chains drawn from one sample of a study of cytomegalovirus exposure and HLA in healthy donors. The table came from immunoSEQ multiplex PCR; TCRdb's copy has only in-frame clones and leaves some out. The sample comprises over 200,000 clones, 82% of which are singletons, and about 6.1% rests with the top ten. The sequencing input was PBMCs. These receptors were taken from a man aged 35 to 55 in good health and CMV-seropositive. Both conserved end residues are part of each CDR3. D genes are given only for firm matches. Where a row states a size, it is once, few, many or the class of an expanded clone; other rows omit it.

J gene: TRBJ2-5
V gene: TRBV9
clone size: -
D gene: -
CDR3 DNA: TGTGCCAGCAGCAGAGGACAGAGAGAGACCCAGTACTTC
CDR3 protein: CASSRGQRETQYF

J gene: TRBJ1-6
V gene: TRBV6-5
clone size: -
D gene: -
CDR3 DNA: TGTGCCAGCACGGGGGTCAGCTCCTATAATTCACCCCTCCACTTT
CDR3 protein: CASTGVSSYNSPLHF

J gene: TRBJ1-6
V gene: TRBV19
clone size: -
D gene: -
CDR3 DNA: TGTGCCAGTAGTACCCAGTTGAATTCACCCCTCCACTTT
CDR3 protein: CASSTQLNSPLHF

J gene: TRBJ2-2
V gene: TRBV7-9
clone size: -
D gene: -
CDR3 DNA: TGTGCCAGCAGCTTAGCAAGGGGCACGGACACCGGGGAGCTGTTTTTT
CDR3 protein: CASSLARGTDTGELFF

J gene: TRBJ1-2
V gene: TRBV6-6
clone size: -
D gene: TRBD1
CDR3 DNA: TGTGCCAGCAGCATACAGGGGGACTCTAACTATGGCTACACCTTC
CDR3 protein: CASSIQGDSNYGYTF

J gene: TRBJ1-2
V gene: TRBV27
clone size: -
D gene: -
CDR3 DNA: TGTGCCAGCGGGCAGAACTATGGCTACACCTTC
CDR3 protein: CASGQNYGYTF

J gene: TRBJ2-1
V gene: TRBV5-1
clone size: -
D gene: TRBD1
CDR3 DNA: TGCGCCAGCAGCTTGCGACAGGGAAGCAATGAGCAGTTCTTC
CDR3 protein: CASSLRQGSNEQFF

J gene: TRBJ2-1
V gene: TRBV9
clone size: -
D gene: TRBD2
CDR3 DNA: TGTGCCAGCAGCTTAGCGGGAGTAAGTGAGCAGTTCTTC
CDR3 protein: CASSLAGVSEQFF

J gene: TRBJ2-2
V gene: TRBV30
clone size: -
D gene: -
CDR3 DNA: TGTGCCTGGAAACTAAAGGGGGAATACACCGGGGAGCTGTTTTTT
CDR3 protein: CAWKLKGEYTGELFF

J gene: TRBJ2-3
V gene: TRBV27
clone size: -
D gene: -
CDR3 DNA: TGTGCCAGCAGTTCAACAGATACGCAGTATTTT
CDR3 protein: CASSSTDTQYF

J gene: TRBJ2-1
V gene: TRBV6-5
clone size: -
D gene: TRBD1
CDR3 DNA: TGTGCCAGCAGTTACTCGAGCGGGACAGGGAATGAGCAGTTCTTC
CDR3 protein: CASSYSSGTGNEQFF

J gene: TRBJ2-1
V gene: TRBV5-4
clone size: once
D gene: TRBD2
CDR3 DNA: TGTGCCAGCAGCTTGCGACTAGCGGGAGGGGATGAGCAGTTCTTC
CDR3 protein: CASSLRLAGGDEQFF

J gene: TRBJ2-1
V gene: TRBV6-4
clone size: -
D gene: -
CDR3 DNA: TGTGCCAGCAGTGAGCTAGACAGCTCCTACAATGAGCAGTTCTTC
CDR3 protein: CASSELDSSYNEQFF

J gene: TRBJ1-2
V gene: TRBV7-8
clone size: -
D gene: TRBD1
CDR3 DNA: TGTGCCAGCAGCCAGGGGGTAGGCTATGGCTACACCTTC
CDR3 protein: CASSQGVGYGYTF

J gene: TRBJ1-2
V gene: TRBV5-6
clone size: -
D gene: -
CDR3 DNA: TGTGCCAGCAGCTTGTACGGGCCGGGGGAATATGGCTACACCTTC
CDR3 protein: CASSLYGPGEYGYTF

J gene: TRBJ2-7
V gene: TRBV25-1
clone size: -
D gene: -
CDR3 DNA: TGTGCCAGCAGTGAATACGGGGAGGACGAGCAGTACTTC
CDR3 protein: CASSEYGEDEQYF